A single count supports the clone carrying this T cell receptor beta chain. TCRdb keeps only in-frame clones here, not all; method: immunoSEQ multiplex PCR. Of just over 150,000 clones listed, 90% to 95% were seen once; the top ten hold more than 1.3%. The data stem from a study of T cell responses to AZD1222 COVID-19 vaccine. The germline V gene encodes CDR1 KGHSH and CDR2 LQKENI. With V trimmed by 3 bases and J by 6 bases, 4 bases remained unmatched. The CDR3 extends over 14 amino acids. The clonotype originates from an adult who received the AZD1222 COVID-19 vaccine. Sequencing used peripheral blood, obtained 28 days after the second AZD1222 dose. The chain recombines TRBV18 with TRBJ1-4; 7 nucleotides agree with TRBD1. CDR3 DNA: TGTGCCAGCTCACCGACAGGGCTAGATGAAAAACTGTTTTTT. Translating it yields CASSPTGLDEKLFF.